This TCR beta chain appears in the sequencing data of a study of blood T cell repertoires in COVID-19. The CDR3 is made up of 15 amino acids. The V and J ends lost 2 bases and 7 bases respectively, with 14 bases between them. Germline loops: CDR1 SGHTA, CDR2 FQGNSA. Clones were read by immunoSEQ multiplex PCR, and TCRdb kept only the in-frame ones, dropping some. The sample lists under 250,000 clones; 83% were seen once. V gene TRBV7-2 combines with J gene TRBJ1-4, with D perhaps TRBD1 (5 bases). This receptor was obtained from a woman in her thirties or forties with active or convalescent COVID-19. Specimen: peripheral blood. CDR3 sequence reads: CASSLTAGWVEKLFF. In nucleotides, the CDR3 is TGTGCCAGCAGCTTAACGGCAGGGTGGGTTGAAAAACTGTTTTTT. The full variable domain, rest sourced from reference TRBV7-2 and TRBJ1-4, is GAGVSQSPSNKVTEKGKDVELRCDPISGHTALYWYRQSLGQGLEFLIYFQGNSAPDKSGLPSDRFSAERTGGSVSTLTIQRTQQEDSAVYLCASSLTAGWVEKLFFGSGTQLSVL.